The 6 T cell receptor beta chains below were found in one sample sequenced in a study of CD8 T cells in ankylosing spondylitis. Their antigens remain unidentified. Via MiXCR, TCRdb re-called the 5' RACE reads, giving one row per CDR3 protein. The sample has over 600,000 distinct CDR3 sequences, around 20% seen once. The study, taken as a whole, reports: There was a TCR beta motif, made of several highly homologous variants, that appeared characteristic of ankylosing spondylitis blood.

Input material: blood, either unsorted or a sorted T cell fraction (not recorded which). All receptors come from a male donor with ankylosing spondylitis.

This clonotype was detected only a few times. This chain uses TRBV27 with TRBJ1-2; D is unresolved. The V gene's germline CDR1 is MNHEY and CDR2 SMNVEV (reference sequence). The V end lost 5 bases, the J end lost 6 bases, and 16 bases lay between the germline ends. The CDR3 loop spans 14 amino acids. As DNA, the CDR3 is TGTGCCAGCAGTGCAATAGACCGACTGAATGGCTACACCTTC. It is translated as CASSAIDRLNGYTF.

The J gene is TRBJ1-1, the V gene TRBV6-5; D gene ambiguous. In germline, CDR1 is MNHEY, CDR2 SVGAGI. This CDR3 region has 13 residues. Trimming pared 2 bases from V and 4 bases from J, leaving 8 bases between. CDR3 DNA sequence: TGTGCCAGCAGTTACGGGAGGGCCACTGAAGCTTTCTTT. Its protein product is CASSYGRATEAFF.

J is TRBJ2-1 and V is TRBV6-1; D is unresolved. The CDR3 length is 11 residues. The V and J ends lost 7 bases and 10 bases respectively, with 11 bases between them. CDR1 and CDR2 (germline): MNHNS, SASEGT. This CDR3 is CASTPGGEQFF. The CDR3 nucleotides read TGTGCCAGCACCCCGGGTGGCGAGCAGTTCTTC.

This clonotype showed up just a few times. The chain employs TRBV7-3 and TRBJ2-1; possibly TRBD1 or TRBD2 for D (6 bases each). CDR3 size: 14 residues. Germline V gives CDR1 SGHTA, CDR2 FQGTGA. V gave up 5 bases and J gave up 4 bases, with 12 bases separating them. DNA of the CDR3: TGTGCCAGCAGCCCAGGGGCGGGGTACAATGAGCAGTTCTTC. This sequence encodes CASSPGAGYNEQFF.

CDR3 coding DNA: TGCAGTGCTAGCCATCCCGGGGGATTTAATCAGCCCCAGCATTTT. It translates to CSASHPGGFNQPQHF. The chain recombines TRBV20-1 with TRBJ1-5, with D perhaps matching TRBD1 (5 bases). The CDR3 is 15 residues long. CDR1 is DFQATT and CDR2 is SNEGSKA in the germline V gene (reference sequence). V shed 3 bases and J shed 4 bases, with 16 bases lying between them.

This sequence joins TRBV4-1 and TRBJ2-7; TRBD1 is a possible D gene (6 bases). CDR1 is MGHRA and CDR2 is YSYEKL in the germline V gene. This CDR3 is 16 amino acids long. V was pared by 0 bases and J by 5 bases, with 17 bases between. CDR3 loop: CASSQDFQGISHEQYF. The CDR3 DNA reads as TGCGCCAGCAGCCAAGATTTTCAGGGGATCTCACACGAGCAGTACTTC.